Following are 2 T cell receptor beta chains from one sample sequenced in a study of glioma-infiltrating T cells after dendritic cell vaccination. Profiling relied on immunoSEQ multiplex PCR, and the TCRdb table lists in-frame clones only, not all of them. The table records almost 65,000 clones, 82% of them present only once. Sequenced here: blood, sampled before dendritic cell vaccination. The receptors were sampled from a human donor with glioblastoma.

V is TRBV14 and J is TRBJ1-6; 7 positions match TRBD1. Trimming took 3 bases from V and 9 from J; bases not matched to a gene: 11. CDR3 length equals 16 residues. Germline CDR1 is SGHDN and CDR2 is FVKESK. The CDR3 bases are TGTGCCAGCAGCCACCGACAGGGAGAAAGAGGTTCACCCCTCCACTTT. Residues: CASSHRQGERGSPLHF.

The rearrangement uses TRBV11-3 and TRBJ1-5; tentative D call: TRBD1 (6 bases). This CDR3 has 14 amino acids. Trimming removed 5 bases at V and 5 bases at J, with 13 bases between. Germline CDR1 is SGHNT and CDR2 is YENEEA. This CDR3 is CASSEGQPYQPQHF. The DNA for the CDR3 is TGTGCCAGCAGCGAAGGACAGCCTTATCAGCCCCAGCATTTT.